The 32 T cell receptor beta chains given below trace back to one sample, sequenced in a study of shared T cell receptors in the human thymus. Measured with immunoSEQ multiplex PCR; TCRdb has only the in-frame clones, and not every one. The repertoire includes approximately 730,000 clones, approximately 85% of them detected once, and around 0.0094% sits in the top ten. These records were also assigned to another study, of human thymus T cells.

Material: thymocytes. The receptor set was obtained from a girl under three years old with a congenital heart defect.

The rearrangement links TRBV5-1 to TRBJ1-4; the match to TRBD1 covers 7 bases. V lost 3 bases to trimming and J lost 0 bases; unmatched junction nucleotides: 2. The germline V gene has CDR1 SGHRS and CDR2 YFSETQ. The CDR3 sequence is 15 residues long. CDR3 in DNA: TGCGCCAGCAGCTGGACAGGCTCAACTAATGAAAAACTGTTTTTT. It encodes CASSWTGSTNEKLFF.

The chain combines TRBV9 with TRBJ2-2; TRBD2 aligns across 8 bases. This CDR3 has 20 amino acids. CDR1 is SGDLS and CDR2 is YYNGEE in the germline V gene. V trimming: 0 bases; J trimming: 0 bases; junction bases outside the gene matches: 13. CDR3 loop: CASSVEKAGALTTNTGELFF. In DNA, the CDR3 is TGTGCCAGCAGCGTAGAAAAAGCGGGGGCCCTGACGACGAACACCGGGGAGCTGTTTTTT.

The chain's CDR3 is CAISERAWKGWVVKAFF. CDR3 DNA sequence: TGTGCCATCAGTGAGCGGGCTTGGAAGGGGTGGGTTGTTAAAGCTTTCTTT. The V call is TRBV10-3, the J call TRBJ1-1, with a tentative D call TRBD1 (5 bases). Germline V gene data show CDR1 as ENHRY and CDR2 as SYGVKD. The CDR3 sequence is 17 residues long. Trimming cost V 2 bases and J 9 bases, with 25 bases left between them.

To note about this clone: Different DNA sequences within this sample yield the same CDR3. The gene calls are TRBV14 and TRBJ1-1; 8 bases align to TRBD1. This CDR3 region has 15 residues. CDR1 is SGHDN, CDR2 FVKESK, per germline. V lost 3 bases, J lost 1 base, and 4 bases stayed unmatched. The CDR3 here is CASSQPGQENTEAFF. In DNA form, the CDR3 reads TGTGCCAGCAGCCAGCCGGGACAGGAGAACACTGAAGCTTTCTTT.

The chain has TRBV4-1 and TRBJ1-1; maybe TRBD1 (6 bases). The CDR3 spans 21 residues. CDR1 and CDR2 (germline): MGHRA, YSYEKL. V lost 2 bases to trimming and J lost 4 bases, with 32 bases between them. The CDR3 protein is CASSQPSPLTGSVGSGTEAFF. DNA of the CDR3: TGCGCCAGCAGCCAACCCTCCCCCCTTACAGGGAGTGTTGGTTCGGGCACTGAAGCTTTCTTT.

This clone appeared a single time. This chain joins TRBV18 and TRBJ2-1; unclear D gene. V lost 1 base and J 10 bases, leaving 11 bases between the germline ends. The CDR3 loop spans 13 amino acids. Looked up from germline, CDR1 is KGHSH and CDR2 is LQKENI. This CDR3 is CASSPLVFMEQFF. The CDR3 nucleotides read TGTGCCAGCTCACCACTAGTCTTCATGGAGCAGTTCTTC.

The J gene is TRBJ1-1, the V gene TRBV12-5; perhaps TRBD1 as D (6 bases). This CDR3 region has 14 residues. Trimming shortened V by 9 bases and J by 5 bases, and 19 bases separated the two germline ends. CDR1 is LGHNT, CDR2 FRNRAP, per germline. This CDR3 reads CASAPQGRVTEAFF. In DNA, the CDR3 is TGTGCTAGCGCACCCCAGGGGCGGGTTACTGAAGCTTTCTTT.

V and J are TRBV29-1 and TRBJ1-2; D remains unclear. Trimming removed 2 bases at V and 8 bases at J, with 12 bases between. This CDR3 region has 12 residues. CDR1 SQVTM and CDR2 ANQGSEA come from the germline V gene. This CDR3 reads CSVESRRGGYTF. DNA for the CDR3: TGCAGCGTTGAATCCAGGCGGGGAGGCTACACCTTC.

CDR3 coding DNA: TGTGCCAGCAGTCCTAGCGGGCCGGCGGAGACCCAGTACTTC. As protein: CASSPSGPAETQYF. The V and J genes are TRBV5-4 and TRBJ2-5; 8 positions match TRBD2. This CDR3 contains 14 residues. Germline CDR1 reads SGHNT; CDR2 reads YYREEE (reference sequence). The J segment lost 5 bases and the V segment lost 5 bases, leaving 8 bases of the junction unmatched.

This clone was detected only once. The gene calls are TRBV5-6 and TRBJ2-2; 8 bases align to TRBD2. The CDR3 runs 16 residues. Germline V gene data show CDR1 as SGHDT and CDR2 as YYEEEE. The ends lost 4 bases at V and 9 bases at J; junction bases unmatched: 14. CDR3 in amino acids: CASSPLPGGRTRELFF. The CDR3 region has the DNA TGTGCCAGCAGCCCCCTCCCGGGGGGGCGAACCAGGGAGCTGTTTTTT.

The rearrangement joins TRBV7-9 to TRBJ2-1; 7 bases map to TRBD2. Trimming removed 4 bases from V and 6 bases from J; junction bases left unmatched: 15. In germline, CDR1 is SEHNR, CDR2 FQNEAQ (reference sequence). This CDR3 contains 17 residues. This chain's CDR3 is CASSWGGSLIGFNEQFF. The CDR3 DNA follows: TGTGCCAGCAGCTGGGGGGGATCTCTGATCGGGTTCAATGAGCAGTTCTTC.

This clone was counted only a few times. V usage is TRBV7-9 and J usage is TRBJ1-2; the match to TRBD1 covers 7 bases. The CDR3 has 13 residues. The J segment lost 8 bases and the V segment lost 4 bases, leaving 7 bases of the junction unmatched. CDR1 and CDR2 from the germline V gene are SEHNR and FQNEAQ (reference sequence). The CDR3 DNA reads TGTGCCAGCAGCTCCCGGACAGGCGCGGGCTACACCTTC. Translating it yields CASSSRTGAGYTF.

This chain connects TRBV4-3 to TRBJ2-7; 8 nucleotides align to TRBD1. Germline V gives CDR1 LGHNA, CDR2 YSLEER. The CDR3 length is 13 residues. Losses at the gene ends were 2 bases for V and 7 bases for J; bases not matched to a gene: 4. The CDR3 sequence: CASSQHRGREQYF. DNA for the CDR3: TGCGCCAGCAGCCAACACAGGGGGAGGGAGCAGTACTTC.

CDR3 sequence: CASSLTQGPLHYGYTF. Written as DNA, the CDR3 is TGTGCCAGCAGCCTCACTCAGGGGCCCTTGCACTATGGCTACACCTTC. The gene calls are TRBV5-4 and TRBJ1-2; D is possibly TRBD1 (6 bases). The ends were cut back, 4 bases at V and 3 bases at J, with 19 bases in the middle. The CDR3 extends over 16 amino acids. Germline-derived CDR1 and CDR2 are SGHNT and YYREEE (reference sequence).

The CDR3 is CASTDLWTGGNPNTEAFF. DNA of the CDR3: TGTGCCAGTACCGATCTTTGGACAGGGGGTAACCCGAACACTGAAGCTTTCTTT. This chain links TRBV19 with TRBJ1-1; 10 bases map to TRBD1. V was pared by 7 bases and J by 1 base, with 15 bases of the junction left unmatched. This CDR3 has 18 amino acids. Germline V lookup: CDR1 LNHDA, CDR2 SQIVND (reference sequence).

The chain combines TRBV30 with TRBJ2-2; the D gene is possibly TRBD2 (7 bases). Germline CDR1 reads GTSNPN; CDR2 reads SVGIG (reference sequence). The CDR3 runs to 15 residues. V lost 0 bases, J lost 6 bases, and 14 bases lay in between. The CDR3 DNA reads TGTGCCTGGAGTGTACGTGGGGGGGCCCCCGGGGAGCTGTTTTTT. Protein product: CAWSVRGGAPGELFF.

The CDR3 sequence: CASSLRSSYNSPLHF. The CDR3 DNA reads TGTGCCAGCAGCCTGAGGAGCTCCTATAATTCACCCCTCCACTTT. The rearrangement uses TRBV2 and TRBJ1-6; D is unclear. Between the trimmed V and J ends, which lost 6 bases and 0 bases, there was a span of 9 bases. The CDR3 runs 15 residues. Germline V gene sequence: CDR1 SNHLY, CDR2 FYNNEI.

The chain recombines TRBV6-5 with TRBJ2-2; a possible D gene is TRBD1 (5 bases). V was shortened by 7 bases and J by 1 base, with 13 bases between the two germline ends. CDR3 length equals 15 residues. The germline CDR1 and CDR2 sequences are MNHEY and SVGAGI. CDR3 nucleotide sequence: TGTGCCAGCATGGCAGGGAACCAGAACACCGGGGAGCTGTTTTTT. The encoded protein is CASMAGNQNTGELFF.

V and J are TRBV7-4 and TRBJ1-1; D is perhaps TRBD1 (5 bases). CDR3 length: 17 amino acids. Germline-derived CDR1 and CDR2 are SGHVT and SQSDAQ. Trimming took 5 bases from V and 1 from J, leaving 20 bases between them. CDR3 DNA sequence: TGTGCCAGCAGCCCTGTGGGGGAGGTACAGGAGAACACTGAAGCTTTCTTT. Translated, it gives CASSPVGEVQENTEAFF.

J is TRBJ1-4 and V is TRBV5-6; weak D call: TRBD1 (6 bases). CDR1 SGHDT and CDR2 YYEEEE come from the germline V gene. The CDR3 covers 14 residues. Trimming took off 4 bases at V and 5 bases at J, with 12 bases between the two ends. As DNA, the CDR3 is TGTGCCAGCAGCCCCTGGGGGCAGAATGAAAAACTGTTTTTT. This sequence encodes CASSPWGQNEKLFF.

The V and J genes are TRBV27 and TRBJ2-2; 7 bases align to TRBD1. The junction had 8 bases not matched to a gene; V was cut back by 0 bases and J by 1 base. The germline V gene encodes CDR1 MNHEY and CDR2 SMNVEV (reference sequence). CDR3 length equals 18 residues. This CDR3 reads CASSLSTPGQRNTGELFF. DNA of the CDR3: TGTGCCAGCAGTTTATCGACCCCGGGACAGAGGAACACCGGGGAGCTGTTTTTT.

The chain links TRBV2 to TRBJ2-1, with D perhaps matching TRBD2 (5 bases). This CDR3 contains 15 residues. V gave up 7 bases and J gave up 5 bases, with 18 bases separating them. CDR1 and CDR2 from the germline V gene are SNHLY and FYNNEI. This CDR3 is CASTSRGLGDNEQFF. The CDR3 DNA is TGTGCCAGCACCTCGAGAGGACTCGGGGACAATGAGCAGTTCTTC. Full variable domain (rest looked up from reference TRBV2 and TRBJ2-1): EPEVTQTPSHQVTQMGQEVILRCVPISNHLYFYWYRQILGQKVEFLVSFYNNEISEKSEIFDDQFSVERPDGSNFTLKIRSTKLEDSAMYFCASTSRGLGDNEQFFGPGTRLTVL.

This clone showed up just once. The CDR3 protein is CASSLSRMGEQYF. The CDR3, as DNA: TGTGCCAGCAGCTTAAGCAGGATGGGCGAGCAGTACTTC. The gene calls are TRBV7-3 and TRBJ2-7; D remains ambiguous. The V end was cut by 1 base, the J end by 6 bases, with 10 bases between. This CDR3 comprises 13 residues. Germline V gene lookup returns CDR1 SGHTA and CDR2 FQGTGA.

The chain employs TRBV12-5 and TRBJ2-7; no clear D gene. The length of the CDR3 is 11 residues. Germline values: CDR1 LGHNT, CDR2 FRNRAP. V lost 4 bases to trimming and J lost 4 bases, with 5 bases between them. The chain's CDR3 is CASGSKYEQYF. As DNA, the CDR3 is TGTGCTAGTGGTTCAAAATACGAGCAGTACTTC.

The V call is TRBV14, the J call TRBJ2-1; D perhaps matches TRBD2 (6 bases). The CDR3 has 17 amino acids. V lost 0 bases and J 0 bases, leaving 12 bases between the germline ends. CDR1 SGHDN and CDR2 FVKESK come from the germline V gene. As DNA, the CDR3 is TGTGCCAGCAGCCAAGACGGGGGTCCGAGCTCCTACAATGAGCAGTTCTTC. Translation: CASSQDGGPSSYNEQFF.

This rearrangement joins TRBV7-8 to TRBJ1-6; the D is unclear. This CDR3 comprises 13 residues. CDR1 is SGHVS, CDR2 FQNEAQ, per germline. The V end lost 1 base, the J end lost 8 bases, and 6 bases lay between the germline ends. The CDR3 coding sequence is TGTGCCAGCAGCTTAGGTTCCGATTCACCCCTCCACTTT. Encoded protein: CASSLGSDSPLHF.

The V gene is TRBV5-6, the J gene TRBJ2-7, with TRBD2 identical over 10 bases. Per germline, CDR1 SGHDT and CDR2 YYEEEE. The CDR3 contains 15 residues. Trimming at V came to 2 bases and at J to 3 bases, leaving 5 bases not matched to a gene. CDR3 sequence (DNA): TGTGCCAGCAGCTTATCCGGACTAGCGGACTACGAGCAGTACTTC. Protein sequence: CASSLSGLADYEQYF. The full variable domain, with the rest looked up from reference TRBV5-6 and TRBJ2-7, is DAGVTQSPTHLIKTRGQQVTLRCSPKSGHDTVSWYQQALGQGPQFIFQYYEEEERQRGNFPDRFSGHQFPNYSSELNVNALLLGDSALYLCASSLSGLADYEQYFGPGTRLTVT.

The rearrangement uses TRBV30 and TRBJ1-1; 7 bases are a match to TRBD1. CDR1 and CDR2 from the germline V gene are GTSNPN and SVGIG (reference sequence). Germline trimming cut 2 bases from V and 1 base from J; bases unmatched to any gene: 1. The CDR3 covers 13 residues. CDR3 nucleotides: TGTGCCTGGAGTAACAGGGGGAACACTGAAGCTTTCTTT. Encoded protein: CAWSNRGNTEAFF.

This clone appeared a few times. This rearrangement joins TRBV5-1 to TRBJ2-7; 8 positions agree with TRBD1. The V gene's germline CDR1 is SGHRS and CDR2 YFSETQ. This CDR3 comprises 16 residues. V was pared by 2 bases and J by 5 bases, with 12 bases of the junction left unmatched. The chain's CDR3 is CASSFGSDRESHEQYF. CDR3 bases: TGCGCCAGCAGCTTTGGTTCGGACAGGGAGTCCCACGAGCAGTACTTC.

V is TRBV27 and J is TRBJ1-1; weak D call: TRBD1 (5 bases). The length of the CDR3 is 13 residues. The V end lost 6 bases, the J end lost 10 bases, and 18 bases lay between the germline ends. Germline V gene lookup returns CDR1 MNHEY and CDR2 SMNVEV (reference sequence). The CDR3 reads CASRARDRRGAFF. DNA for the CDR3: TGTGCCAGCAGGGCCAGGGACCGGCGGGGAGCTTTCTTT.

This rearrangement joins TRBV2 to TRBJ1-4; D might be TRBD1 (6 bases). The CDR3 runs 16 residues. The V end was cut by 3 bases, the J end by 8 bases, with 19 bases between. Germline CDR1 reads SNHLY; CDR2 reads FYNNEI. The CDR3, as DNA: TGTGCCAGCAGTGAGTACAGGGTTGGGGTCGAAGAAAAACTGTTTTTT. Its translation: CASSEYRVGVEEKLFF.

This chain connects TRBV5-1 to TRBJ2-7; TRBD2 aligns across 8 bases. The CDR3 loop spans 16 amino acids. The V and J ends lost 1 base and 1 base, in that order; junction bases with no gene match: 7. Per germline, CDR1 SGHRS and CDR2 YFSETQ. The CDR3 DNA is TGCGCCAGCAGCTTGTTTGGGGGGACTAGTTCCTACGAGCAGTACTTC. Translation: CASSLFGGTSSYEQYF.